This T cell receptor beta chain was sequenced for a study of identical twins. Findings of the study overall: Possibly, invariant MAIT and iNKT cells partly confounded zero-insertion analyses. Twin-shared out-of-frame alpha sequences showed excess low generation probability.

MiXCR, run by TCRdb on the 5' RACE reads, gives a single entry per CDR3 protein. The top ten clones hold 1.5% to 2% of a sample with around 960,000 distinct CDR3 sequences, about 12% of them seen once. The CDR3 has 17 amino acids. CDR1 is MNHEY, CDR2 SMNVEV, per germline (reference sequence). The germline V and J ends were trimmed by 6 bases and 0 bases, with 18 bases remaining between them. This clonotype was counted only a few times. Its specificity is unknown. These data also featured in a second study, about yellow fever vaccine responses in identical twins.

This chain uses TRBV27 with TRBJ2-1; TRBD2 might be the D (5 bases). This sequence originates from a woman aged 18-29 years in good health. Sequenced sample: PBMCs. In DNA, the CDR3 is TGTGCCAGCAGAGGGTCCGCCGGGAAGGGCTCCTACAATGAGCAGTTCTTC. Its protein product is CASRGSAGKGSYNEQFF.